The 27 T cell receptor beta chains below come from one sample, sequenced in a study of blood T cell repertoires in COVID-19. Only in-frame clones appear in the TCRdb table, and some are missing; sequencing was by immunoSEQ multiplex PCR. The table has 140,000 to 150,000 clones, 75% to 90% seen once. Sequencing used peripheral blood. The receptor source for this set is a man aged 45-60 years who had recovered from COVID-19.

This clone is a singleton in its sample. This chain connects TRBV27 to TRBJ1-2; TRBD1 aligns across 12 bases. The CDR3 has 14 amino acids. The V gene's germline CDR1 is MNHEY and CDR2 SMNVEV (reference sequence). The V segment lost 3 bases and the J segment 8 bases; nucleotides outside the gene matches: 4. Written as DNA, the CDR3 is TGTGCCAGCAGTTTGGGGACAGGGGGCTGGGGCTACACCTTC. Translating it yields CASSLGTGGWGYTF.

The gene calls are TRBV5-6 and TRBJ1-1, with 9 bases lining up with TRBD1. Germline V gene sequence: CDR1 SGHDT, CDR2 YYEEEE. The CDR3 is 17 amino acids. With 4 bases clipped from V and 2 bases from J, the junction kept 12 bases outside the gene matches. CDR3 amino acids: CASSAGVWDRDNTEAFF. The CDR3, as DNA: TGTGCCAGCAGCGCGGGAGTCTGGGACAGGGATAACACTGAAGCTTTCTTT.

This chain uses TRBV7-2 with TRBJ2-5; maybe TRBD2 (7 bases). This CDR3 has 16 amino acids. CDR1 SGHTA and CDR2 FQGNSA come from the germline V gene. V lost 4 bases and J 0 bases, leaving 15 bases between the germline ends. The CDR3 DNA is TGTGCCAGCAGCTCACGCGGGGGCCTTTACCAAGAGACCCAGTACTTC. Encoded protein: CASSSRGGLYQETQYF. Full variable domain (rest looked up from reference TRBV7-2 and TRBJ2-5): GAGVSQSPSNKVTEKGKDVELRCDPISGHTALYWYRQSLGQGLEFLIYFQGNSAPDKSGLPSDRFSAERTGGSVSTLTIQRTQQEDSAVYLCASSSRGGLYQETQYFGPGTRLLVL.

In its sample, this clone is hyperexpanded. The rearrangement joins TRBV11-3 to TRBJ1-1; TRBD1 is a possible D gene (5 bases). CDR3 length equals 14 residues. Germline V lookup: CDR1 SGHNT, CDR2 YENEEA. The V gene lost 2 bases and the J gene lost 0 bases, with 7 bases spanning the gap. The CDR3 reads CASSLPGMNTEAFF. DNA for the CDR3: TGTGCCAGCAGCTTACCAGGGATGAACACTGAAGCTTTCTTT.

The chain is built from TRBV10-3 and TRBJ2-3; 7 nucleotides line up with TRBD2. The CDR3 has 13 residues. V dropped 10 bases and J dropped 7; count of bases not matched to a gene: 11. Per germline, CDR1 ENHRY and CDR2 SYGVKD. As DNA, the CDR3 is TGTGCCACCCTAGCGGTTTTCGATCATACGCAGTATTTT. Translation: CATLAVFDHTQYF.

The chain is built from TRBV29-1 and TRBJ2-4; 8 nucleotides line up with TRBD1. CDR3 length: 15 residues. V gave up 5 bases and J gave up 2 bases; unmatched junction bases: 8. Looked up from germline, CDR1 is SQVTM and CDR2 is ANQGSEA. The CDR3 nucleotides are TGCAGCGTTCGGACAGGGATGGACTCCAAAAACATTCAGTACTTC. It codes for CSVRTGMDSKNIQYF.

The chain uses TRBV6-5 and TRBJ2-5, with 14 bases fitting TRBD2. The CDR3 runs to 16 residues. With V trimmed by 5 bases and J by 4 bases, 6 bases remained unmatched. The V gene's germline CDR1 is MNHEY and CDR2 SVGAGI. The CDR3 sequence is CASSHWTSGGRETQYF. The DNA of the CDR3 is TGTGCCAGCAGTCACTGGACTAGCGGGGGGCGAGAGACCCAGTACTTC.

The chain joins TRBV29-1 to TRBJ2-1, with 10 bases identical to TRBD2. Trimming removed 2 bases from V and 7 bases from J; junction bases left unmatched: 8. Germline V CDR1 and CDR2: SQVTM, ANQGSEA. CDR3 size: 15 residues. CDR3 region: CSVESSAGGTNEQFF. The CDR3 region has the DNA TGCAGCGTTGAATCATCAGCGGGGGGGACTAATGAGCAGTTCTTC.

V and J are TRBV4-1 and TRBJ2-7; a possible D gene is TRBD1 (6 bases). This CDR3 is built from 15 residues. V was shortened by 2 bases and J by 3 bases, with 14 bases between the two germline ends. CDR1 and CDR2 from the germline V gene are MGHRA and YSYEKL. CDR3 protein: CASSQTGSLGYEQYF. CDR3 DNA: TGCGCCAGCAGCCAAACAGGGTCTCTTGGCTACGAGCAGTACTTC.

This rearrangement joins TRBV4-3 to TRBJ2-7; perhaps TRBD1 as D (5 bases). This CDR3 has 18 amino acids. V lost 3 bases and J lost 0, with 21 bases in between. Germline V CDR1 and CDR2: LGHNA, YSLEER. The CDR3 nucleotides read TGCGCCAGCAGCCAGACAGTAATAATATTAGGGAACTCCTACGAGCAGTACTTC. It encodes CASSQTVIILGNSYEQYF.

In regard to this clone: Distinct nucleotide sequences in the sample also encode this CDR3. J is TRBJ2-3 and V is TRBV11-3; 8 positions match TRBD2. This CDR3 comprises 16 residues. Germline CDR1 SGHNT, CDR2 YENEEA. J gave up 1 base and V 1 base, and 4 bases lay outside the gene matches. The CDR3 sequence: CASSLGTSGRTDTQYF. Here the CDR3 DNA reads TGTGCCAGCAGCTTAGGAACTAGCGGCCGCACAGATACGCAGTATTTT.

The chain uses TRBV7-9 and TRBJ2-7, with 7 bases identical to TRBD1. The CDR3 is 15 residues long. The germline CDR1 and CDR2 sequences are SEHNR and FQNEAQ (reference sequence). Trimming cost V 1 base and J 0 bases; bases outside gene matches: 3. As DNA, the CDR3 is TGTGCCAGCAGCTTAGTCGGGACAGTCTCCTACGAGCAGTACTTC. It encodes CASSLVGTVSYEQYF.

In this sample, this clone turned up a few times. The sample contains more than one DNA sequence encoding this CDR3. The rearrangement links TRBV6-5 to TRBJ2-1, with TRBD2 identical over 8 bases. The CDR3 extends over 14 amino acids. Trimming at V came to 4 bases and at J to 4 bases, leaving 3 bases not matched to a gene. Germline loops: CDR1 MNHEY, CDR2 SVGAGI. The DNA for the CDR3 is TGTGCCAGCAGTTCGGGGGGGCGATACAATGAGCAGTTCTTC. Protein product: CASSSGGRYNEQFF.

This clone was seen just once. This sequence joins TRBV18 and TRBJ2-3, with D perhaps matching TRBD2 (5 bases). V was pared by 5 bases and J by 0 bases, with 12 bases between. CDR1 and CDR2 (germline): KGHSH, LQKENI. This CDR3 has 15 residues. CDR3 DNA sequence: TGTGCCAGCTCAGGGCGGGCAAGAAGCACAGATACGCAGTATTTT. Protein: CASSGRARSTDTQYF. The full variable domain, completed using reference TRBV18 and TRBJ2-3, is NAGVMQNPRHLVRRRGQEARLRCSPMKGHSHVYWYRQLPEEGLKFMVYLQKENIIDESGMPKERFSAEFPKEGPSILRIQQVVRGDSAAYFCASSGRARSTDTQYFGPGTRLTVL.

The chain carries TRBV6-1 and TRBJ2-1, with D uncertain. Germline values: CDR1 MNHNS, CDR2 SASEGT. This CDR3 spans 16 amino acids. V lost 1 base and J lost 4, with 14 bases in between. The CDR3 sequence is CASSEGLEKIYNEQFF. CDR3 DNA sequence: TGTGCCAGCAGTGAAGGGTTGGAGAAGATTTACAATGAGCAGTTCTTC.

This sequence joins TRBV9 and TRBJ1-3; TRBD1 might be the D (5 bases). CDR1 is SGDLS and CDR2 is YYNGEE in the germline V gene. The CDR3 covers 16 residues. The ends were cut back, 4 bases at V and 3 bases at J, with 17 bases in the middle. CDR3 protein: CASSPRTPGVGNTIYF. The DNA of the CDR3 is TGTGCCAGCAGCCCCCGAACCCCGGGGGTTGGAAACACCATATATTTT.

The chain carries TRBV7-9 and TRBJ2-4; D may be TRBD1 (5 bases). V lost 2 bases, J lost 2 bases, and 13 bases lay in between. There are 16 residues in the CDR3. The germline CDR1 and CDR2 sequences are SEHNR and FQNEAQ (reference sequence). For the CDR3, the DNA is TGTGCCAGCAGCTTACTCGGGCAGGGAACCAAAAACATTCAGTACTTC. It specifies CASSLLGQGTKNIQYF.

This clone was counted once. The chain links TRBV9 to TRBJ1-6, with TRBD1 matching over 9 bases. CDR3 length: 15 amino acids. With V trimmed by 7 bases and J by 9 bases, 11 bases remained unmatched. Germline loops: CDR1 SGDLS, CDR2 YYNGEE. This chain's CDR3 is CASAMTGTGTSPLHF. The CDR3 region has the DNA TGTGCCAGCGCGATGACCGGGACAGGGACTTCACCCCTCCACTTT.

The genes are TRBV4-3 and TRBJ2-5, with no clear D. The germline V gene encodes CDR1 LGHNA and CDR2 YSLEER. Deletions cut 3 bases from V and 4 bases from J, with 18 bases between. The CDR3 sequence is 16 residues long. The CDR3 DNA reads as TGCGCCAGCAGCCAGCACCCAGCACGCCCGGGAGAGACCCAGTACTTC. It encodes CASSQHPARPGETQYF.

This clone is a singleton in its sample. This CDR3 is CASSPRLGRLREETQYF. CDR3 sequence (DNA): TGTGCCAGCAGCCCTAGGTTAGGGAGACTTCGGGAAGAGACCCAGTACTTC. V gene TRBV5-4 combines with J gene TRBJ2-5, with a tentative D call TRBD2 (5 bases). This CDR3 is built from 17 residues. With 4 bases removed from V and 3 bases from J, the gap between germline ends came to 22 bases. Per germline, CDR1 SGHNT and CDR2 YYREEE (reference sequence).

The chain couples TRBV6-5 to TRBJ1-3; 10 nucleotides match TRBD1. This CDR3 comprises 14 residues. Trimming took 7 bases from V and 5 from J; bases not matched to a gene: 5. Per the germline V gene, CDR1 is MNHEY and CDR2 is SVGAGI. CDR3 coding DNA: TGTGCCAGCACCTTGGACAGGGGGAGAAACACCATATATTTT. This sequence encodes CASTLDRGRNTIYF.

The V gene is TRBV9, the J gene TRBJ2-2; the D gene is possibly TRBD1 (6 bases). The CDR3 is made up of 18 amino acids. Germline-derived CDR1 and CDR2 are SGDLS and YYNGEE. The V gene lost 0 bases and the J gene lost 6 bases, with 21 bases spanning the gap. In nucleotides, the CDR3 is TGTGCCAGCAGCGTAGCCCCCGACAGGCTCAAAGGTGCCGGGGAGCTGTTTTTT. It specifies CASSVAPDRLKGAGELFF.

This clone has only one observation. The chain employs TRBV11-2 and TRBJ2-2, with TRBD1 identical over 11 bases. CDR3 length: 19 residues. The V gene end was trimmed by 4 bases and the J gene end by 0 bases; junction bases not matched to a gene: 10. Germline assignment: CDR1 SGHAT and CDR2 FQNNGV. The CDR3 loop is CASSSPGQGDKPNTGELFF. CDR3 coding DNA: TGTGCCAGCAGCTCACCGGGACAGGGGGATAAACCGAACACCGGGGAGCTGTTTTTT. The full variable domain, rest sourced from reference TRBV11-2 and TRBJ2-2, is EAGVAQSPRYKIIEKRQSVAFWCNPISGHATLYWYQQILGQGPKLLIQFQNNGVVDDSQLPKDRFSAERLKGVDSTLKIQPAKLEDSAVYLCASSSPGQGDKPNTGELFFGEGSRLTVL.

This chain links TRBV6-6 with TRBJ1-6; D may be TRBD1 (6 bases). The CDR3 totals 16 residues. Germline V CDR1 and CDR2: MNHNY, SVGAGI (reference sequence). The V end was cut by 0 bases, the J end by 13 bases, with 19 bases between. The CDR3, as DNA: TGTGCCAGCAGTTACTCGATATTGGCAGAAAGGGGGCCCCTCCACTTT. Its protein product is CASSYSILAERGPLHF.

The rearrangement uses TRBV2 and TRBJ2-4, with 7 bases identical to TRBD2. Per the germline V gene, CDR1 is SNHLY and CDR2 is FYNNEI. The trim removed 6 bases at V and 0 bases at J, leaving 5 bases unmatched. This CDR3 contains 15 residues. The CDR3 region is CASSPGGLAKNIQYF. The CDR3 DNA reads TGTGCCAGCAGCCCGGGGGGTCTAGCCAAAAACATTCAGTACTTC.

The sample holds one count of this clone. The chain is built from TRBV18 and TRBJ1-2; D not certain. Trimming shortened V by 0 bases and J by 1 base, and 9 bases separated the two germline ends. Per the germline V gene, CDR1 is KGHSH and CDR2 is LQKENI. The CDR3 sequence is 15 residues long. In DNA form, the CDR3 reads TGTGCCAGCTCACCACCGAGTCGACATAACTATGGCTACACCTTC. Amino acid sequence: CASSPPSRHNYGYTF. Full variable domain (outside the CDR3, taken from reference TRBV18 and TRBJ1-2): NAGVMQNPRHLVRRRGQEARLRCSPMKGHSHVYWYRQLPEEGLKFMVYLQKENIIDESGMPKERFSAEFPKEGPSILRIQQVVRGDSAAYFCASSPPSRHNYGYTFGSGTRLTVV.

Worth noting for this clone: In the same sample, other DNA sequences code for this CDR3. V and J are TRBV9 and TRBJ1-6; 7 bases align to TRBD1. Germline CDR1 SGDLS, CDR2 YYNGEE. The CDR3 length is 16 residues. J was trimmed by 3 bases and V by 0 bases; bases with no gene match: 3. This chain's CDR3 is CASSVGSGGYNSPLHF. In DNA, the CDR3 is TGTGCCAGCAGCGTAGGTTCAGGGGGCTATAATTCACCCCTCCACTTT.